Sequencing of this T cell receptor (beta chain) was carried out in a study of T-cell memory formation after mild COVID-19. Turning to the study itself: The study found TCR clusters largely donor specific.

In TCRdb, the 5' RACE reads were re-called with MiXCR into one record per CDR3 protein. The sample shows about 400,000 distinct CDR3 sequences, roughly 15% of them seen only once. Details on this clonotype: Its antigen is as yet unknown.

This CDR3 has 15 amino acids. The V gene's germline CDR1 is MNHEY and CDR2 SVGAGI. V lost 5 bases to trimming and J lost 4 bases; unmatched junction nucleotides: 11. General study points: Proof of SARS-CoV-2 specificity was absent for the second-wave clones that crested on day 37. Most CD4+ clones that shrank were in CM and EM, while CD8+ ones turned up in EMRA.

This chain connects TRBV6-5 to TRBJ2-7, with 7 nucleotides matching TRBD2. Sequenced sample: PBMCs or a T cell subset sorted from them (not recorded which). The TCR originated in a man aged 18 to 29 who had mild COVID-19 (a few samples of this study predate the infection). Cell type and time point are not known. CDR3 nucleotide sequence: TGTGCCAGCAGTCCGAGGGGTAGCGGGCCTTACGAGCAGTACTTC. It encodes CASSPRGSGPYEQYF.